This TCR beta chain was sequenced for a study of CD8 T cells in ankylosing spondylitis. Remarks on this clonotype: Its antigen is not known.

General study points: Certain motif variants had earlier been reported in reactive arthritis synovial fluid and blood. What seemed typical of ankylosing spondylitis blood was a TCR beta motif built from several highly homologous variants.

The CDR3 is 12 residues long. V shed 7 bases, J shed 1 base, and the junction held 1 base outside the gene matches. CDR1 and CDR2 from the germline V gene are SQVTM and ANQGSEA. TCRdb re-called the 5' RACE reads with MiXCR, one entry per CDR3 protein. The table has 36,000 or so distinct CDR3 sequences, approximately 10% seen once. The genes are TRBV29-1 and TRBJ2-3, with 8 bases fitting TRBD1. Sequencing input: synovial fluid, either unsorted or a sorted T cell fraction (not recorded which). The TCR was taken from a male donor with ankylosing spondylitis. For the CDR3, the DNA is TGCAGCGCAGGGGGCCGCACAGATACGCAGTATTTT. Its protein is CSAGGRTDTQYF.